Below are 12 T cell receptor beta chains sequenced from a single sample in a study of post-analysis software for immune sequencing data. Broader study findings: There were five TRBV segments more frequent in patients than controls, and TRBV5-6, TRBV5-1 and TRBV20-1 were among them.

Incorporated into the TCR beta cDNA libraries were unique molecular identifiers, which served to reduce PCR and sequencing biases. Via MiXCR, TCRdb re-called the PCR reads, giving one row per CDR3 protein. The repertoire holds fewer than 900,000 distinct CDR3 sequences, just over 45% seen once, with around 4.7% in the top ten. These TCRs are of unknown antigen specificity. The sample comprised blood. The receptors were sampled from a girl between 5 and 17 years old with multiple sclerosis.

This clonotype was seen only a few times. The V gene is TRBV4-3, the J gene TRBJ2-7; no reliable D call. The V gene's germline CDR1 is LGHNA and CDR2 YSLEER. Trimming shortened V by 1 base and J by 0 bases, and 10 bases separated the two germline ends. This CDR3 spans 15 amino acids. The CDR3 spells CASSQGVGSSYEQYF. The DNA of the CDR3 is TGCGCCAGCAGCCAAGGGGTCGGCAGCTCCTACGAGCAGTACTTC.

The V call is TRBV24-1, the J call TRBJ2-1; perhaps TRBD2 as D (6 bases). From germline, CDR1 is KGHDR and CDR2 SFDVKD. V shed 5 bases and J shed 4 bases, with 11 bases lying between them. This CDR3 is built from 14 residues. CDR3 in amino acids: CATSAGTGYNEQFF. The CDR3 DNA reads TGTGCCACCAGTGCGGGGACTGGATACAATGAGCAGTTCTTC.

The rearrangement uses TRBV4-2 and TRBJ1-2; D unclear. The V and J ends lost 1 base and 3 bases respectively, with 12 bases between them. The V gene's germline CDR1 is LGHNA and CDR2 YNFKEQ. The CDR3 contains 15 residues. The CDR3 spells CASSQGPIMDYGYTF. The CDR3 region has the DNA TGTGCCAGCAGCCAAGGTCCCATTATGGACTATGGCTACACCTTC.

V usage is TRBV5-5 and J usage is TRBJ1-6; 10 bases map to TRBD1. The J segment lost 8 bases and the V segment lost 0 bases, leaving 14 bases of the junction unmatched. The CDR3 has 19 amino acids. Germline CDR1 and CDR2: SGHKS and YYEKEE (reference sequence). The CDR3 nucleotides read TGTGCCAGCAGCTTGGGACCCTTACGACAGGGGGCGGAGGATTCACCCCTCCACTTT. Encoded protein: CASSLGPLRQGAEDSPLHF.

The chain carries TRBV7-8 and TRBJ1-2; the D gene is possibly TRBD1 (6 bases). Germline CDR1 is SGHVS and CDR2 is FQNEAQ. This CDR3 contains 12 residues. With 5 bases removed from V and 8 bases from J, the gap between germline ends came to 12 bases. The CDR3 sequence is CASSPGQPGYTF. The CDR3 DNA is TGTGCCAGCAGCCCTGGACAGCCCGGCTACACCTTC.

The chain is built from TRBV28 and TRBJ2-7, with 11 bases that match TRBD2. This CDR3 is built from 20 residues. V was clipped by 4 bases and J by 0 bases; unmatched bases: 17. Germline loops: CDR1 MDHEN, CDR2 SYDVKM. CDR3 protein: CASSSPGSYSLAGASYEQYF. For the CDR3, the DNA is TGTGCCAGCAGTTCTCCGGGCAGCTACTCACTAGCGGGGGCCTCCTACGAGCAGTACTTC.

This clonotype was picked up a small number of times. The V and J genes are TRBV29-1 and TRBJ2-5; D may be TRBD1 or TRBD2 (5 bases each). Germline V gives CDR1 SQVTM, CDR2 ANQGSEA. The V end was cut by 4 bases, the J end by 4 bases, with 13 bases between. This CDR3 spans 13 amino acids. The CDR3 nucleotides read TGCAGCGTTGGTCAGGGAGTGGGAGAGACCCAGTACTTC. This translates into CSVGQGVGETQYF.

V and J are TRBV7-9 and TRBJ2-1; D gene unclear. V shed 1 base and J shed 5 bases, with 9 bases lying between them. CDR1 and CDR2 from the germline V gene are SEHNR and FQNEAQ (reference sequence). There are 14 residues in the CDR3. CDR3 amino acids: CASSLDAANNEQFF. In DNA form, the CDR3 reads TGTGCCAGCAGCTTAGATGCGGCTAACAATGAGCAGTTCTTC.

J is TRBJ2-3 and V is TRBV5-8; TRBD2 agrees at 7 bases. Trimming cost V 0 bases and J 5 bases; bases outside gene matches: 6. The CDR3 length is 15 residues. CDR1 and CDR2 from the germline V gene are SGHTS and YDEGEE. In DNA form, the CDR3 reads TGTGCCAGCAGCTTGGAAGCGGGACGAGGAGATACGCAGTATTTT. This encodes CASSLEAGRGDTQYF.

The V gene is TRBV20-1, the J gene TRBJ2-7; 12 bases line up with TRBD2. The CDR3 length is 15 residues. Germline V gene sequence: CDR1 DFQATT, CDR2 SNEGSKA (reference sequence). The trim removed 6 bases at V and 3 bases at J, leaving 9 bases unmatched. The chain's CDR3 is CSAPTAGLAGYEQYF. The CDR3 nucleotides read TGCAGTGCCCCAACCGCGGGACTAGCGGGCTACGAGCAGTACTTC.

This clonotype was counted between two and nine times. CDR3 residues: CASTYSCSYEQYF. The CDR3 nucleotides are TGTGCCAGCACCTACTCGTGCTCCTACGAGCAGTACTTC. The chain employs TRBV9 and TRBJ2-7, with D hard to call. Germline assignment: CDR1 SGDLS and CDR2 YYNGEE. The CDR3 extends over 13 amino acids. V was cut by 6 bases and J by 0 bases, with 10 bases left in between.

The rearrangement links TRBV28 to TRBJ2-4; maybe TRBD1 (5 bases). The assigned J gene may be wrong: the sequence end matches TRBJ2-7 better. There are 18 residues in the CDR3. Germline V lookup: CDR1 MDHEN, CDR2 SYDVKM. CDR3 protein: CASSLNIVLGQANYEQYF. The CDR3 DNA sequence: TGTGCCAGCAGTTTAAATATAGTATTGGGGCAGGCGAACTACGAGCAGTACTTC.